This TCR beta chain appears in the sequencing data of a study of T-cell memory formation after mild COVID-19 (dated by TCRdb to about 2021). About the investigation overall: Most TCR sequence clusters were specific to one of the two donors. T-cell clones expanding and contracting after mild COVID-19 in two donors were tracked by longitudinal TCRalpha and TCRbeta repertoire sequencing. Two young, previously healthy adult volunteers made up the cohort, one male and one female. Findings and caveats that apply to the study as a whole: SARS-CoV-2 specificity of the second-wave clones peaking on day 37 was not confirmed. From day 15 to 85, contracting clones showed balanced CD4/CD8 phenotypes, whereas a second wave of clones that expanded from day 15 to 37 leaned towards CD4+. The study covered only two mild cases, and larger cohorts including severe cases with pre-infection samples were considered necessary. Contracting CD4+ clones turned up mainly in the CM and EM memory subsets, whereas EMRA was where CD8+ clones were enriched. The detection of some responding clones in pre-infection memory suggests that pre-existing cross-reactive memory T cells joined the SARS-CoV-2 response.

Cut back by 1 base and 5 bases, the V and J ends lie 16 bases apart. Including cysteine and phenylalanine, the CDR3 has 16 amino acids. The only DNA kept is the CDR3, 48 bases in frame from the first base. Reading the germline V gene gives CDR1 SGHRS and CDR2 YFSETQ. Sequencing was performed on an Illumina NovaSeq 6000. cDNA libraries for TCRalpha and TCRbeta were prepared by 5'RACE using constant-segment primers, with sample barcodes and unique molecular identifiers added. RNA was extracted from every sample with Trizol reagent. Libraries were amplified in two PCR steps, with a second sample barcode and Illumina TruSeq adapters added in the second step. Libraries were sequenced on an Illumina NovaSeq with 2 x 150 bp paired-end reads. As for the original processing: With migec v1.2.7, reads were demultiplexed and then collapsed into UMI-guided consensus sequences. Using mixcr v2.1.11, UMI consensuses were aligned to TRA and TRB V and J templates and then assembled into clonotypes. Expanded or contracted clonotypes were those called significant by both edgeR and NoisET, with noise models trained on biological replicates. For edgeR calls, the thresholds were a false discovery rate-adjusted p below 0.01 and a log2 fold-change of 1. As an exploratory analysis of dynamics, max-normalized trajectories of the 1000 most abundant clonotypes were examined with PCA combined with hierarchical clustering. Separately sequenced CD4+ and CD8+ repertoires were used to assign a CD4 or CD8 phenotype to each responding clone. The public reads were quality trimmed at Q25 with fastp and then assembled into clones with MiXCR by TCRdb, keeping productive beta chains. Each CDR3 protein gets just one entry, which takes the most common genes and DNA from the rows behind it. The V and J calls were not made by the authors but by TCRdb's processing. For this sample there are 300,000 to 400,000 distinct CDR3 sequences; roughly 13% appear just once. In total, the top ten clones hold 20% to 25% of the sample.

In its sample, this clonotype was seen a few times. Its target antigen remains unknown. Qualities for individual bases were not recorded, and no much larger clone is one base off. PBMCs were isolated by Ficoll-Paque density gradient centrifugation. The TCR sequence derives from a man between 18 and 29 years old who had mild COVID-19 (a few samples of this study predate the infection). The sample titles of this study are shuffled in the database, so cell type and time point are left out; the donor was told from shared clones. Sequences were obtained from PBMCs or a T cell subset sorted from them (not recorded which). The rearranged chain carries TRBV5-1 and TRBJ2-1; the D gene identity is not certain. This receptor has the CDR3 CASSLWATEQDNEQFF. The DNA reads as follows: TGCGCCAGCAGCTTGTGGGCAACAGAACAAGACAATGAGCAGTTCTTC.